These 5 T cell receptor beta chains were sequenced from one sample in a study of cytomegalovirus exposure and HLA in healthy donors. PCR involved 60 Vbeta and 13 Jbeta primers. The table came from immunoSEQ multiplex PCR; TCRdb's copy has only in-frame clones and leaves some out. The sample contains under 80,000 clones, about 80% of which appear only once. Source material: PBMCs. These receptors came from a woman between 40 and 50 years old in good health and CMV-seronegative.

V and J are TRBV5-6 and TRBJ2-5; D might be TRBD1 (5 bases). Deletions cut 3 bases from V and 4 bases from J, with 16 bases between. This CDR3 has 15 residues. In germline, CDR1 is SGHDT, CDR2 YYEEEE. The CDR3 DNA sequence: TGTGCCAGCAGCTCCTTAACTGTGGGGCCAGAGACCCAGTACTTC. Translated, it gives CASSSLTVGPETQYF.

This chain links TRBV7-2 with TRBJ2-3; 9 bases are shared with TRBD1. The germline gives CDR1 SGHTA, CDR2 FQGNSA. This CDR3 is built from 16 residues. V shed 0 bases and J 2 bases; nucleotides not matched to a gene: 3. In DNA, the CDR3 is TGTGCCAGCAGCTTAGCGGGACAGGGAAACACAGATACGCAGTATTTT. Translation gives CASSLAGQGNTDTQYF.

As concerns this clone: A read error may account for a junction end that differs from germline. The sample carries other DNA sequences with the same CDR3. The rearrangement joins TRBV28 to TRBJ1-5; D is unclear. Germline values: CDR1 MDHEN, CDR2 SYDVKM. CDR3 length equals 16 residues. The CDR3 DNA follows: TGTGCCAGCAGTTTCAGGAGGGCGACGCGCAATCAGCCTCAGCATTTT. Its translation: CASSFRRATRNQPQHF.

CDR3 in DNA: TGTGCCAGCAGCTCGACAGGGCTGGGTGAAAAACTGTTTTTT. Residues: CASSSTGLGEKLFF. V is TRBV7-9 and J is TRBJ1-4, with 7 positions matching TRBD1. V shed 4 bases, J shed 7 bases, and the junction held 6 bases outside the gene matches. CDR1 SEHNR and CDR2 FQNEAQ come from the germline V gene (reference sequence). This CDR3 has 14 amino acids.

This clone was seen more than once but under ten times. V gene TRBV11-2 combines with J gene TRBJ2-5; 7 nucleotides agree with TRBD2. The trim removed 5 bases at V and 3 bases at J, leaving 9 bases unmatched. CDR3 length: 15 amino acids. In germline, CDR1 is SGHAT, CDR2 FQNNGV. The CDR3 region is CASSHRAGIKETQYF. CDR3 sequence (DNA): TGTGCCAGCAGCCACAGAGCGGGGATAAAAGAGACCCAGTACTTC.